This passage covers 29 T cell receptor beta chains from one sample sequenced in a study of blood T cell repertoires in COVID-19. The assay was immunoSEQ multiplex PCR, and TCRdb's table has in-frame clones only and misses some. The profile shows some 280,000 clones, about nine tenths of them singletons. The material sequenced was peripheral blood. These TCRs come from a woman aged 25 to 39 with active or convalescent COVID-19.

This clone was recorded only once. CDR3 loop: CASTFSNQPQHF. CDR3 coding DNA: TGTGCCAGCACCTTCTCCAATCAGCCCCAGCATTTT. This sequence joins TRBV12-3 or TRBV12-4 and TRBJ1-5; D gene ambiguous. V lost 7 bases and J lost 3, with 7 bases in between. This CDR3 comprises 12 residues.

This rearrangement joins TRBV20-1 to TRBJ2-7, with D unresolved. This CDR3 is 11 amino acids long. The germline gives CDR1 DFQATT, CDR2 SNEGSKA (reference sequence). Trimming left V 3 bases short and J 4 bases short, with 7 bases between. This chain's CDR3 is CSASKSYEQYF. The CDR3 bases are TGCAGTGCTAGCAAGAGTTACGAGCAGTACTTC.

V usage is TRBV4-1 and J usage is TRBJ2-2; TRBD2 is a possible D gene (6 bases). Germline assignment: CDR1 MGHRA and CDR2 YSYEKL. The germline V and J ends were trimmed by 1 base and 7 bases, with 7 bases remaining between them. The CDR3 sequence is 13 residues long. The CDR3: CASSQVGGGELFF. The CDR3 DNA sequence: TGCGCCAGCAGCCAAGTGGGGGGCGGGGAGCTGTTTTTT.

The gene calls are TRBV5-1 and TRBJ2-7; the match to TRBD1 covers 7 bases. Unmatched junction bases numbered 10, after V lost 4 bases and J lost 0 bases. Looked up from germline, CDR1 is SGHRS and CDR2 is YFSETQ. The CDR3 has 16 amino acids. The CDR3 bases are TGCGCCAGCAGCAACCCTACAGGGGTCAGCTCCTACGAGCAGTACTTC. As protein: CASSNPTGVSSYEQYF.

The J gene is TRBJ2-6, the V gene TRBV5-8; D unresolved. Trimming took off 4 bases at V and 0 bases at J, with 5 bases between the two ends. The germline CDR1 and CDR2 sequences are SGHTS and YDEGEE. The CDR3 runs 14 residues. CDR3 nucleotide sequence: TGTGCCAGCAGCCTCGGCTCTGGGGCCAACGTCCTGACTTTC. Residues: CASSLGSGANVLTF.

CDR3 loop: CASSYDRDSSYEQYF. The CDR3 DNA reads as TGTGCCAGCAGTTACGACCGGGACAGCTCCTACGAGCAGTACTTC. The chain is built from TRBV6-5 and TRBJ2-7, with TRBD1 matching over 7 bases. The ends lost 2 bases at V and 0 bases at J; junction bases unmatched: 4. The CDR3 is made up of 15 amino acids. Looked up from germline, CDR1 is MNHEY and CDR2 is SVGAGI.

The chain recombines TRBV7-9 with TRBJ2-1, with a possible D match to TRBD1 (6 bases). Trimming removed 5 bases at V and 2 bases at J, with 16 bases between. Germline V gene lookup returns CDR1 SEHNR and CDR2 FQNEAQ (reference sequence). This CDR3 is 16 amino acids long. CDR3 sequence (DNA): TGTGCCAGCAGCCCGAAAAACAGGGCCGCCTACAATGAGCAGTTCTTC. Translation: CASSPKNRAAYNEQFF.

The gene calls are TRBV9 and TRBJ2-5, with D possibly matching TRBD2 (5 bases). V lost 0 bases, J lost 4 bases, and 7 bases lay in between. Germline V gives CDR1 SGDLS, CDR2 YYNGEE. CDR3 length equals 13 residues. DNA of the CDR3: TGTGCCAGCAGCGTAGAAGGGAGAGAGACCCAGTACTTC. It encodes CASSVEGRETQYF.

V gene TRBV29-1 combines with J gene TRBJ1-1; 8 bases agree with TRBD1. Germline V gene lookup returns CDR1 SQVTM and CDR2 ANQGSEA. The CDR3 is 12 amino acids. J gave up 5 bases and V 7 bases, and 6 bases lay outside the gene matches. The CDR3 sequence is CSAGQGVTEAFF. In DNA, the CDR3 is TGCAGCGCTGGACAGGGTGTTACTGAAGCTTTCTTT.

The chain couples TRBV6-6 to TRBJ1-1; D might be TRBD1 (6 bases). Trimming took 4 bases from V and 1 from J, leaving 13 bases between them. Germline values: CDR1 MNHNY, CDR2 SVGAGI (reference sequence). The CDR3 is made up of 15 amino acids. CDR3 nucleotide sequence: TGTGCCAGCAGTTCTCCAGGGGCCGGGAACACTGAAGCTTTCTTT. Protein product: CASSSPGAGNTEAFF.

The rearrangement uses TRBV29-1 and TRBJ1-1; TRBD1 might be the D (5 bases). CDR1 is SQVTM and CDR2 is ANQGSEA in the germline V gene. The CDR3 consists of 11 residues. CDR3 residues: CRGGLNTEAFF. CDR3 nucleotides: TGCAGGGGGGGTTTGAACACTGAAGCTTTCTTT.

V usage is TRBV7-3 and J usage is TRBJ2-1; the match to TRBD2 covers 8 bases. CDR1 and CDR2 (germline): SGHTA, FQGTGA. This CDR3 spans 16 amino acids. J lost 4 bases, V lost 2 bases, and 7 bases had no gene match. The DNA for the CDR3 is TGTGCCAGCAGCTTACTGGCGGGGGGCTTTTACAATGAGCAGTTCTTC. It yields the protein CASSLLAGGFYNEQFF. Full variable domain (outside the CDR3, taken from reference TRBV7-3 and TRBJ2-1): GAGVSQTPSNKVTEKGKYVELRCDPISGHTALYWYRQSLGQGPEFLIYFQGTGAADDSGLPNDRFFAVRPEGSVSTLKIQRTERGDSAVYLCASSLLAGGFYNEQFFGPGTRLTVL.

This chain uses TRBV19 with TRBJ2-5; 7 bases map to TRBD1. Unmatched junction bases numbered 6, after V lost 3 bases and J lost 2 bases. The CDR3 consists of 15 residues. The germline V gene encodes CDR1 LNHDA and CDR2 SQIVND (reference sequence). CDR3 residues: CASSILRDSQETQYF. DNA of the CDR3: TGTGCCAGTAGTATTCTTAGGGACAGTCAAGAGACCCAGTACTTC.

The rearrangement links TRBV2 to TRBJ2-4; D not resolved. V lost 0 bases, J lost 10 bases, and 16 bases lay in between. Germline V gene lookup returns CDR1 SNHLY and CDR2 FYNNEI. This CDR3 contains 15 residues. Written as DNA, the CDR3 is TGTGCCAGCAGTGAAGCGAGAGGAGCGCCGGCTATTCAGTACTTC. Translation: CASSEARGAPAIQYF.

The CDR3 region has the DNA TGTGCCAGCAGAAGAGGGTCGGACACCGGGGAGCTGTTTTTT. As protein: CASRRGSDTGELFF. This chain joins TRBV27 and TRBJ2-2, with D possibly TRBD2 on 5 matching bases. The germline CDR1 and CDR2 sequences are MNHEY and SMNVEV (reference sequence). V dropped 6 bases and J dropped 3 bases, with 11 bases sitting between them. The CDR3 runs to 14 residues.

This chain uses TRBV7-2 with TRBJ2-3; no clear D. CDR1 SGHTA and CDR2 FQGNSA come from the germline V gene. Trimming shortened V by 4 bases and J by 1 base, and 9 bases separated the two germline ends. The CDR3 is 14 amino acids. CDR3 sequence (DNA): TGTGCCAGCAGCTCCTCCTCGGGCACAGATACGCAGTATTTT. Translating gives CASSSSSGTDTQYF.

The chain combines TRBV27 with TRBJ1-5; possibly TRBD1 for D (6 bases). This CDR3 is built from 15 residues. Germline CDR1 and CDR2: MNHEY and SMNVEV (reference sequence). The V end was cut by 0 bases, the J end by 7 bases, with 13 bases between. As DNA, the CDR3 is TGTGCCAGCAGTTTATCGAGGGCAGGGGAGCAGCCCCAGCATTTT. It is translated as CASSLSRAGEQPQHF.

The rearrangement links TRBV27 to TRBJ2-3; TRBD2 matches 12 bases. Germline assignment: CDR1 MNHEY and CDR2 SMNVEV (reference sequence). With 3 bases clipped from V and 4 bases from J, the junction kept 5 bases outside the gene matches. CDR3 length equals 16 residues. The CDR3 sequence is CASSLGLAGFADTQYF. The CDR3 region has the DNA TGTGCCAGCAGTTTGGGACTAGCGGGTTTCGCAGATACGCAGTATTTT.

The V and J genes are TRBV5-6 and TRBJ1-2; D is perhaps TRBD1 (6 bases). This CDR3 has 14 amino acids. Trimming stripped 1 base from V and 6 bases from J, with 13 bases between. Germline CDR1 and CDR2: SGHDT and YYEEEE. The CDR3 loop is CASSLFGGANGYTF. CDR3 coding DNA: TGTGCCAGCAGCTTGTTTGGGGGCGCAAATGGCTACACCTTC.

The table lists this clone with a count of one. This chain joins TRBV5-6 and TRBJ1-2, with D possibly TRBD1 on 5 matching bases. The CDR3 has 13 residues. V was clipped by 4 bases and J by 7 bases, with 14 bases between them. Looked up from germline, CDR1 is SGHDT and CDR2 is YYEEEE. CDR3 sequence: CASSPWGGGGYTF. CDR3 nucleotide sequence: TGTGCCAGCAGCCCCTGGGGGGGTGGTGGCTACACCTTC.

The rearrangement joins TRBV6-2 or TRBV6-3 to TRBJ2-1; the D gene is possibly TRBD2 (5 bases). Germline assignment: CDR1 MNHEY and CDR2 SVGEGT. There are 15 residues in the CDR3. Trimming took off 0 bases at V and 7 bases at J, with 13 bases between the two ends. CDR3 protein: CASSYSFRRLNEQFF. In DNA, the CDR3 is TGTGCCAGCAGTTACTCGTTCCGGAGACTAAATGAGCAGTTCTTC.

The rearrangement links TRBV11-1 to TRBJ1-1; D not resolved. Trimming removed 1 base from V and 6 bases from J, with 9 bases in between. The CDR3 contains 13 residues. Germline CDR1 and CDR2: SGHAT and FQDESV (reference sequence). CDR3 region: CASSLVSGAEAFF. CDR3 DNA: TGTGCCAGCAGCTTAGTGTCCGGGGCTGAAGCTTTCTTT.

The V and J genes are TRBV24-1 and TRBJ2-7; 9 bases match TRBD1. The V segment lost 4 bases and the J segment 4 bases; nucleotides outside the gene matches: 7. CDR1 and CDR2 (germline): KGHDR, SFDVKD. The CDR3 spans 15 residues. The CDR3: CATSDSGTGRYEQYF. The CDR3 bases are TGTGCCACCAGTGACTCCGGGACAGGGCGGTACGAGCAGTACTTC.

The chain combines TRBV5-6 with TRBJ2-1; tentative D call: TRBD1 (6 bases). The length of the CDR3 is 19 residues. Deletions cut 1 base from V and 5 bases from J, with 25 bases between. Germline CDR1 SGHDT, CDR2 YYEEEE. CDR3 residues: CASSLILEMVDSGDNEQFF. The DNA for the CDR3 is TGTGCCAGCAGCTTGATTCTGGAAATGGTGGACAGCGGAGACAATGAGCAGTTCTTC. Full variable domain (outside the CDR3, taken from reference TRBV5-6 and TRBJ2-1): DAGVTQSPTHLIKTRGQQVTLRCSPKSGHDTVSWYQQALGQGPQFIFQYYEEEERQRGNFPDRFSGHQFPNYSSELNVNALLLGDSALYLCASSLILEMVDSGDNEQFFGPGTRLTVL.

The chain carries TRBV7-2 and TRBJ1-4, with TRBD1 as a possible D gene (5 bases). Germline V gene data show CDR1 as SGHTA and CDR2 as FQGNSA. V gave up 2 bases and J gave up 0 bases, with 10 bases separating them. The CDR3 contains 16 residues. The CDR3 nucleotides are TGTGCCAGCAGCTTAATCGGGGGGGCAACTAATGAAAAACTGTTTTTT. Translation: CASSLIGGATNEKLFF.

This clone occurred a few times. The V call is TRBV7-2, the J call TRBJ1-2, with D perhaps matching TRBD1 (5 bases). Between the trimmed V and J ends, which lost 0 bases and 1 base, there was a span of 6 bases. The germline gives CDR1 SGHTA, CDR2 FQGNSA. The CDR3 extends over 14 amino acids. The CDR3: CASSLAGVNYGYTF. For the CDR3, the DNA is TGTGCCAGCAGCTTAGCAGGGGTTAACTATGGCTACACCTTC. The full variable domain, completed using reference TRBV7-2 and TRBJ1-2, is GAGVSQSPSNKVTEKGKDVELRCDPISGHTALYWYRQSLGQGLEFLIYFQGNSAPDKSGLPSDRFSAERTGGSVSTLTIQRTQQEDSAVYLCASSLAGVNYGYTFGSGTRLTVV.

The chain couples TRBV5-6 to TRBJ1-6; 8 bases are shared with TRBD1. The CDR3 covers 15 residues. With V trimmed by 5 bases and J by 6 bases, 7 bases remained unmatched. Germline assignment: CDR1 SGHDT and CDR2 YYEEEE. This chain's CDR3 is CASRSSGTGNSPLHF. CDR3 bases: TGTGCCAGCAGGTCGTCCGGGACAGGTAATTCACCCCTCCACTTT.

The V call is TRBV7-6, the J call TRBJ2-5; the match to TRBD2 covers 14 bases. CDR1 and CDR2 from the germline V gene are SGHVS and FNYEAQ. The trim removed 3 bases at V and 5 bases at J, leaving 5 bases unmatched. This CDR3 contains 16 residues. In nucleotides, the CDR3 is TGTGCCAGCAGCTTGACTAGCGGGGGGGCCGGGGAGACCCAGTACTTC. Translating it yields CASSLTSGGAGETQYF.

This clone has a single count. CDR3 in amino acids: CASSDAGRIGEAFF. DNA for the CDR3: TGTGCCAGCAGTGACGCGGGACGGATAGGTGAAGCTTTCTTT. The chain is built from TRBV25-1 and TRBJ1-1, with D perhaps TRBD1 (5 bases). Looked up from germline, CDR1 is MGHDK and CDR2 is SYGVNS. V gave up 3 bases and J gave up 7 bases, with 15 bases separating them. This CDR3 spans 14 amino acids.